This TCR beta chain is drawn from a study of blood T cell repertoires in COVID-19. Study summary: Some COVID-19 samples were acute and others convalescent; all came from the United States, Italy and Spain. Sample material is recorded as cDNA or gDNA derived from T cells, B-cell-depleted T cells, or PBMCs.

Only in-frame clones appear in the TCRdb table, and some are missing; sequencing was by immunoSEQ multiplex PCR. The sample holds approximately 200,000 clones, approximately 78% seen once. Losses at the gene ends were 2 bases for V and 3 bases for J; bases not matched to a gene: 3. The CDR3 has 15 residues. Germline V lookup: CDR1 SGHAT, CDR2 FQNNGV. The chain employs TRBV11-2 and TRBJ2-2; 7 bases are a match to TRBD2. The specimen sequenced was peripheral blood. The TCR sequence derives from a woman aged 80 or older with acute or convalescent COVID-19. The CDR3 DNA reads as TGTGCCAGCAGCTTAACCGGGGGGTACACCGGGGAGCTGTTTTTT. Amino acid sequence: CASSLTGGYTGELFF.